The text below deals with one T cell receptor (beta chain). Documented treatment: randomized to nivolumab then ipilimumab (arm A) or the reverse (arm B). These data belong to a study of sequential checkpoint blockade in melanoma. The wider study: Patients were randomized 1:1 to nivolumab-then-ipilimumab or ipilimumab-then-nivolumab first-line.

Germline V gene lookup returns CDR1 SGDLS and CDR2 YYNGEE. The V end was cut by 0 bases, the J end by 2 bases, with 3 bases between. This CDR3 comprises 13 residues. Data came from immunoSEQ multiplex PCR; TCRdb stores just in-frame clones and leaves some out. There are roughly 31,000 clones in the sample; approximately 86% occur only once, and approximately 23% lies in the top ten. Sample: CD8+ T cells sorted from blood (inferred from file names), taken from a patient given nivolumab and ipilimumab in sequence. The rearrangement joins TRBV9 to TRBJ2-1; D is ambiguous. The clonotype originates from a human donor with melanoma. CDR3 residues: CASSVDTYNEQFF. For the CDR3, the DNA is TGTGCCAGCAGCGTAGATACCTACAATGAGCAGTTCTTC.